What follows are 15 T cell receptor beta chains derived from one specimen sequenced in a study of T cell responses to AZD1222 COVID-19 vaccine. TCRdb's copy holds only in-frame clones and misses some; the assay was immunoSEQ multiplex PCR. The sample lists about 140,000 clones; roughly 89% were seen once. The sequenced sample was peripheral blood, obtained on day 0 of AZD1222 vaccination. The receptors here all came from an adult in good health.

The rearrangement joins TRBV18 to TRBJ1-2; unclear D gene. This CDR3 comprises 14 residues. CDR1 KGHSH and CDR2 LQKENI come from the germline V gene. V gave up 0 bases and J gave up 8 bases, with 13 bases separating them. The CDR3 nucleotides are TGTGCCAGCTCACCACCGAGCAGGAGCGGAGGCTACACCTTC. Translated: CASSPPSRSGGYTF.

The chain uses TRBV5-5 and TRBJ1-2, with TRBD1 matching over 9 bases. The CDR3 covers 15 residues. Germline CDR1 is SGHKS and CDR2 is YYEKEE (reference sequence). V shed 4 bases, J shed 4 bases, and the junction held 8 bases outside the gene matches. This CDR3 is CASSRPGQGLYGYTF. The CDR3, as DNA: TGTGCCAGCAGCCGGCCCGGACAGGGGCTCTATGGCTACACCTTC.

A single count supports this clone. V and J are TRBV5-1 and TRBJ2-1; D gene ambiguous. With 2 bases removed from V and 8 bases from J, the gap between germline ends came to 8 bases. This CDR3 has 12 residues. Germline CDR1 reads SGHRS; CDR2 reads YFSETQ. For the CDR3, the DNA is TGCGCCAGCAGCTTAAACAGCGATGAGCAGTTCTTC. Its protein is CASSLNSDEQFF.

The V and J genes are TRBV24-1 and TRBJ1-5; D is ambiguous. Germline loops: CDR1 KGHDR, CDR2 SFDVKD. This CDR3 is built from 20 residues. V was shortened by 9 bases and J by 4 bases, with 33 bases between the two germline ends. CDR3 in DNA: TGTGCCACCCATACTCGGCAGGATCTTTCCGGGGTTCGCGGAAATCAGCCCCAGCATTTT. This sequence encodes CATHTRQDLSGVRGNQPQHF.

V gene TRBV10-3 combines with J gene TRBJ2-5; TRBD2 aligns across 8 bases. V was clipped by 10 bases and J by 3 bases; unmatched bases: 4. This CDR3 has 12 residues. Germline values: CDR1 ENHRY, CDR2 SYGVKD. For the CDR3, the DNA is TGTGCCACCTCGCGGGGGGAAGAGACCCAGTACTTC. The encoded protein is CATSRGEETQYF.

The CDR3 protein is CASSRLMSTSGSSYEQFF. CDR3 DNA sequence: TGTGCCAGCAGCCGACTAATGTCGACTAGCGGGAGTTCCTATGAGCAGTTCTTC. The rearrangement links TRBV27 to TRBJ2-1; 12 nucleotides align to TRBD2. The CDR3 covers 18 residues. The germline V gene has CDR1 MNHEY and CDR2 SMNVEV (reference sequence). Trimming took 6 bases from V and 8 from J; bases not matched to a gene: 17.

V gene TRBV10-2 combines with J gene TRBJ1-2; no definite D call. Trimming removed 9 bases from V and 3 bases from J, with 23 bases in between. CDR1 and CDR2 from the germline V gene are WSHSY and SAAADI. CDR3 length: 16 residues. CDR3 residues: CASRQARTALDYGYTF. The DNA of the CDR3 is TGCGCCAGTCGACAAGCCCGGACGGCCCTTGACTATGGCTACACCTTC.

V gene TRBV5-1 combines with J gene TRBJ2-1; the D gene could be TRBD1 or TRBD2 (5 bases each). The germline V and J ends were trimmed by 4 bases and 7 bases, with 21 bases remaining between them. CDR1 is SGHRS, CDR2 YFSETQ, per germline. This CDR3 is built from 16 residues. The chain's CDR3 is CASSTGTTALVNEQFF. In nucleotides, the CDR3 is TGCGCCAGCAGCACCGGGACGACAGCTTTGGTTAATGAGCAGTTCTTC.

The chain joins TRBV6-6 to TRBJ2-6, with 9 positions matching TRBD1. Unmatched junction bases numbered 7, after V lost 5 bases and J lost 2 bases. From germline, CDR1 is MNHNY and CDR2 SVGAGI (reference sequence). The CDR3 length is 17 residues. The CDR3 sequence: CASSRTGAGTGANVLTF. CDR3 DNA: TGTGCCAGCAGTCGGACAGGGGCGGGCACTGGGGCCAACGTCCTGACTTTC.

The V gene is TRBV19, the J gene TRBJ1-1; D is unclear. The V gene's germline CDR1 is LNHDA and CDR2 SQIVND (reference sequence). This CDR3 is built from 13 residues. V lost 3 bases to trimming and J lost 1 base, with 6 bases between them. The CDR3 is CASSIGKNTEAFF. For the CDR3, the DNA is TGTGCCAGTAGTATCGGAAAGAACACTGAAGCTTTCTTT.

V is TRBV5-6 and J is TRBJ2-2; 10 positions agree with TRBD1. This CDR3 comprises 18 residues. V lost 5 bases and J lost 5; bases outside the gene matches: 15. The germline V gene encodes CDR1 SGHDT and CDR2 YYEEEE. The CDR3 loop is CASSLTLPGQGRTGELFF. The CDR3 region has the DNA TGTGCCAGCAGTTTAACCCTTCCGGGACAGGGGAGGACCGGGGAGCTGTTTTTT.

The chain joins TRBV5-1 to TRBJ1-3; TRBD1 might be the D (5 bases). V shed 7 bases and J shed 1 base, with 21 bases lying between them. Per the germline V gene, CDR1 is SGHRS and CDR2 is YFSETQ. CDR3 size: 17 residues. CDR3 bases: TGCGCCAGCGCCGCGACGGGGGACCCTAGGTCTGGAAACACCATATATTTT. It specifies CASAATGDPRSGNTIYF.

This clone occurred once. The V gene is TRBV6-6, the J gene TRBJ2-1, with D possibly TRBD1 on 5 matching bases. The V end lost 7 bases, the J end lost 0 bases, and 10 bases lay between the germline ends. Per the germline V gene, CDR1 is MNHNY and CDR2 is SVGAGI (reference sequence). This CDR3 spans 14 amino acids. As DNA, the CDR3 is TGTGCCAGCACCCCGCAGGGCTCCTACAATGAGCAGTTCTTC. Amino acids: CASTPQGSYNEQFF.

The rearrangement links TRBV2 to TRBJ1-1; no definite D call. Germline CDR1 reads SNHLY; CDR2 reads FYNNEI. The V end lost 6 bases, the J end lost 3 bases, and 14 bases lay between the germline ends. The CDR3 contains 14 residues. CDR3 sequence: CASRSRSSDTEAFF. CDR3 bases: TGTGCCAGCAGGTCCCGGAGCAGCGACACTGAAGCTTTCTTT. The complete variable domain, with remaining parts taken from reference TRBV2 and TRBJ1-1, reads EPEVTQTPSHQVTQMGQEVILRCVPISNHLYFYWYRQILGQKVEFLVSFYNNEISEKSEIFDDQFSVERPDGSNFTLKIRSTKLEDSAMYFCASRSRSSDTEAFFGQGTRLTVV.

The chain couples TRBV4-1 to TRBJ1-6; 8 bases map to TRBD1. Looked up from germline, CDR1 is MGHRA and CDR2 is YSYEKL. V shed 2 bases, J shed 7 bases, and the junction held 7 bases outside the gene matches. The CDR3 sequence is 16 residues long. CDR3: CASSQPGQGWNSPLHF. DNA of the CDR3: TGCGCCAGCAGCCAACCTGGACAGGGTTGGAATTCACCCCTCCACTTT.